This T cell receptor beta chain was retrieved from a study of identical twins. Overall study results and limits: Surplus twin overlap in beta out-of-frame sequences was less pronounced.

Germline V gene lookup returns CDR1 MNHEY and CDR2 SVGAGI. Unmatched junction bases numbered 11, after V lost 6 bases and J lost 4 bases. The CDR3 totals 15 residues. Among all donors, each was a healthy Caucasian. The table lists this clonotype with many counts. As yet, its antigen is unknown. Each CDR3 protein is one row after TCRdb ran MiXCR on the 5' RACE reads. The table has about 1.7 million distinct CDR3 sequences, less than 35% seen once; the top ten hold 0.25% to 0.3%. Specimen: cord blood. The chain employs TRBV6-5 and TRBJ1-2, with TRBD1 matching over 7 bases. This clonotype originated in a newborn girl in good health. This CDR3 reads CASSPGGTVIYGYTF. Here the CDR3 DNA reads TGTGCCAGCAGCCCGGGCGGGACAGTAATCTATGGCTACACCTTC.